This TCR beta chain was obtained from a study of OX40 agonist ivuxolimab in advanced cancers. Findings of the study overall: More expanded clones were seen, on average, in CD8+ T cells than in CD4+. At doses 0.1 to 3.0 mg/kg, CD4+ and CD8+ clones expanded.

Produced via immunoSEQ multiplex PCR; TCRdb's table is partial and in-frame only. This table has 6,500 to 9,000 clones, about 90% appearing once. The germline V gene has CDR1 SEHNR and CDR2 FQNEAQ (reference sequence). The CDR3 spans 14 residues. Trimming took 5 bases from V and 7 from J; bases not matched to a gene: 7. Remarks on this clone: Its antigen is not identified.

Here the sequenced sample was CD4+ or CD8+ T cells sorted from blood, taken in a trial of the OX40 agonist ivuxolimab. The source of this sequence is an adult with an advanced solid tumor such as melanoma, head and neck, liver or kidney cancer. V and J are TRBV7-9 and TRBJ2-2; 7 bases map to TRBD1. CDR3 loop: CASSPPGGIGELFF. The DNA of the CDR3 is TGTGCCAGCAGCCCCCCAGGGGGTATCGGGGAGCTGTTTTTT.